The rows below give T cell receptor beta chains drawn from one sample of a study of blood T cell repertoires in COVID-19. TCRdb's table, derived via immunoSEQ multiplex PCR, lists solely in-frame clones and lacks some. The data show about 380,000 clones, about 88% seen once. Sequencing used PBMCs or T cells enriched from blood (not recorded which). Receptor source: a woman aged 25 to 39 who had recovered from COVID-19. CDR3s include the opening cysteine and the closing phenylalanine or tryptophan. D genes are given only for firm matches. The listing skips clone size in some rows; elsewhere it reads once, few, many or a size class.

J gene,clone size,D gene,CDR3 length,V gene,CDR3 protein,CDR3 DNA
TRBJ1-1,NA,NA,16,TRBV7-2,CASSSKAPNLNTEAFF,TGTGCCAGCAGCTCTAAAGCGCCCAACTTGAACACTGAAGCTTTCTTT
TRBJ1-1,NA,NA,13,TRBV10-2,CASSENRNTEAFF,TGCGCCAGCAGTGAAAATCGGAACACTGAAGCTTTCTTT
TRBJ2-1,once,NA,16,TRBV27,CASSRTVTSFYNEQFF,TGTGCCAGCAGTAGGACAGTTACTTCTTTTTACAATGAGCAGTTCTTC
TRBJ2-7,once,NA,12,TRBV19,CASASAPDEQYF,TGTGCTTCCGCTAGCGCCCCGGACGAGCAGTACTTC
TRBJ2-1,NA,TRBD2,15,TRBV19,CASTLGAGGNYEQFF,TGTGCCAGTACCTTAGGGGCGGGGGGGAACTATGAGCAGTTCTTC
TRBJ2-2,NA,TRBD2,14,TRBV30,CAWRAQRGPGELFF,TGTGCCTGGAGGGCCCAGCGGGGGCCCGGGGAGCTGTTTTTT
TRBJ1-1,NA,TRBD1,16,TRBV25-1,CASSELAGTGVTEAFF,TGTGCCAGCAGTGAGCTGGCCGGGACAGGGGTTACTGAAGCTTTCTTT
TRBJ1-1,NA,NA,14,TRBV2,CASSVQGPHTEAFF,TGTGCCAGCAGTGTACAGGGCCCCCACACTGAAGCTTTCTTT
TRBJ2-1,NA,NA,14,TRBV28,CASSLQFSYNEQFF,TGTGCCAGCAGTTTACAGTTCTCCTACAATGAGCAGTTCTTC
TRBJ1-1,NA,TRBD1,15,TRBV6-5,CASSYDRAIGTEAFF,TGTGCCAGCAGTTACGACAGGGCCATAGGTACTGAAGCTTTCTTT
TRBJ2-7,NA,NA,16,TRBV4-1,CASSQVALVDPYEQYF,TGCGCCAGCAGCCAAGTGGCGCTAGTCGACCCCTACGAGCAGTACTTC
TRBJ1-1,NA,NA,14,TRBV7-2,CASSFYRVNTEAFF,TGTGCCAGCAGCTTCTACCGAGTGAACACTGAAGCTTTCTTT
TRBJ2-1,NA,TRBD1,15,TRBV25-1,CASSAGTGAYNEQFF,TGTGCCAGCAGTGCCGGGACAGGAGCCTACAATGAGCAGTTCTTC
TRBJ2-3,NA,TRBD1,16,TRBV5-1,CASSLEAGGFTDTQYF,TGCGCCAGCAGCTTGGAGGCAGGGGGCTTCACAGATACGCAGTATTTT
TRBJ2-1,few,NA,15,TRBV7-3,CASSLGDTDYNEQFF,TGTGCCAGCAGCTTAGGGGACACCGACTACAATGAGCAGTTCTTC
TRBJ2-7,once,TRBD1,14,TRBV2,CASSEGGQDYEQYF,TGTGCCAGCAGTGAAGGGGGACAGGACTACGAGCAGTACTTC
TRBJ1-2,once,NA,16,TRBV7-6,CASSLGGRRRDYGYTF,TGTGCCAGCAGCTTAGGTGGCAGAAGACGGGACTATGGCTACACCTTC
TRBJ2-1,NA,TRBD2,11,TRBV30,CAWNPSGSQFF,TGTGCCTGGAACCCTAGCGGGAGTCAGTTCTTC
TRBJ2-7,NA,NA,15,TRBV7-9,CASSLAHPSSYEQYF,TGTGCCAGCAGCTTAGCCCACCCGAGCTCCTACGAGCAGTACTTC
TRBJ2-7,few,NA,14,TRBV28,CASSHLGVTYEQYF,TGTGCCAGCAGTCACCTCGGGGTGACGTACGAGCAGTACTTC
TRBJ1-1,NA,NA,15,TRBV6-5,CASSYSMEGGTEAFF,TGTGCCAGCAGTTACTCGATGGAGGGAGGCACTGAAGCTTTCTTT
TRBJ1-2,once,NA,13,TRBV12-3/TRBV12-4,CASSRRSSYGYTF,TGTGCCAGCAGTCGACGGAGCAGCTATGGCTACACCTTC
TRBJ1-5,NA,NA,13,TRBV2,CASSEERNQPQHF,TGTGCCAGCAGTGAAGAGCGAAATCAGCCCCAGCATTTT
TRBJ2-2,NA,NA,12,TRBV9,CASSQETGELFF,TGTGCCAGCAGCCAGGAAACCGGGGAGCTGTTTTTT
TRBJ2-7,once,TRBD2,14,TRBV28,CASSLAGGPYEQYF,TGTGCCAGCAGCTTAGCGGGAGGGCCTTACGAGCAGTACTTC
TRBJ2-1,NA,TRBD2,13,TRBV11-3,CASSLAAGGFQFF,TGTGCCAGCAGCTTAGCGGCGGGAGGGTTCCAGTTCTTC
TRBJ2-5,once,TRBD2,15,TRBV28,CASRSTSGNQETQYF,TGTGCCAGCAGGTCGACTAGCGGAAACCAAGAGACCCAGTACTTC
TRBJ2-1,NA,TRBD2,16,TRBV28,CASSVLAGSPYNEQFF,TGTGCCAGCAGTGTACTAGCGGGGTCCCCCTACAATGAGCAGTTCTTC
TRBJ2-5,NA,NA,15,TRBV14,CASSRGTPISETQYF,TGTGCCAGCAGCCGCGGGACTCCGATATCGGAGACCCAGTACTTC
TRBJ2-2,NA,NA,14,TRBV7-8,CASSTTNFAGELFF,TGTGCCAGCAGCACGACAAACTTCGCCGGGGAGCTGTTTTTT
TRBJ1-1,NA,NA,14,TRBV29-1,CSVEIGGMNTEAFF,TGCAGCGTTGAAATTGGGGGCATGAACACTGAAGCTTTCTTT
TRBJ1-4,NA,NA,14,TRBV7-2,CASSLDASGEKLFF,TGTGCCAGCAGCTTAGACGCTTCGGGTGAAAAACTGTTTTTT
TRBJ2-7,NA,NA,15,TRBV15,CATSSSGNPSYEQYF,TGTGCCACCAGCAGTAGCGGAAATCCTTCCTACGAGCAGTACTTC
TRBJ1-5,NA,NA,14,TRBV13,CASSLNGGSQPQHF,TGTGCCAGCAGCTTAAACGGTGGTAGTCAGCCCCAGCATTTT
TRBJ2-1,NA,NA,13,TRBV5-1,CASRTLRYNEQFF,TGCGCCAGCCGGACTCTTCGTTACAATGAGCAGTTCTTC
TRBJ1-2,NA,NA,16,TRBV5-4,CASSYGSATTNYGYTF,TGTGCCAGCAGCTATGGATCGGCAACTACTAACTATGGCTACACCTTC
TRBJ2-7,NA,TRBD1,14,TRBV28,CATLHPTGSYEQYF,TGTGCCACCCTACACCCGACAGGGTCCTACGAGCAGTACTTC
TRBJ1-2,NA,TRBD1,13,TRBV7-2,CASSSGGYYGYTF,TGTGCCAGCAGCTCAGGGGGTTACTATGGCTACACCTTC
TRBJ2-5,NA,NA,20,TRBV24-1,CATSEQNGGLGGPGQETQYF,TGTGCCACCAGTGAACAAAACGGCGGTCTCGGAGGGCCGGGGCAAGAGACCCAGTACTTC
TRBJ1-2,few,TRBD1,14,TRBV7-3,CASSPGTGGYGYTF,TGTGCCAGCAGCCCAGGGACAGGGGGCTATGGCTACACCTTC
TRBJ2-3,once,NA,12,TRBV7-9,CASSSNRGTQYF,TGTGCCAGCAGCTCCAACCGGGGGACGCAGTATTTT
TRBJ2-2,NA,TRBD2,17,TRBV6-2/TRBV6-3,CASSWLAGGPNTGELFF,TGTGCCAGCAGTTGGTTAGCGGGGGGTCCGAACACCGGGGAGCTGTTTTTT
TRBJ2-2,NA,NA,12,TRBV27,CASSFVTGELFF,TGTGCCAGCAGTTTCGTCACCGGGGAGCTGTTTTTT
TRBJ1-6,once,NA,14,TRBV5-4,CASSFPGQSSPLHF,TGTGCCAGCAGCTTTCCGGGACAATCATCACCCCTCCACTTT